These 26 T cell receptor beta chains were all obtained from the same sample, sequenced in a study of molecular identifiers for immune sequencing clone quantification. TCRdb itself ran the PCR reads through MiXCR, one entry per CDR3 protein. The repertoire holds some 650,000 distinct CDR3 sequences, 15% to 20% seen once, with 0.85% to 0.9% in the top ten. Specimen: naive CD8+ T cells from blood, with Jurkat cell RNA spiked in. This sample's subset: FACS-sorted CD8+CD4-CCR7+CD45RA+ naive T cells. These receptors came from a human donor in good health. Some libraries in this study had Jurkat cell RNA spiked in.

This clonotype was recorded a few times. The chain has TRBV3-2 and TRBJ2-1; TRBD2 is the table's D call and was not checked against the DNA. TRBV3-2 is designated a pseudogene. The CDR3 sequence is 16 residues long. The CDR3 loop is CASSPAQRGDNNEQFF. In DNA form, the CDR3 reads TGTGCCAGCAGCCCAGCCCAGCGGGGGGATAACAATGAGCAGTTCTTC.

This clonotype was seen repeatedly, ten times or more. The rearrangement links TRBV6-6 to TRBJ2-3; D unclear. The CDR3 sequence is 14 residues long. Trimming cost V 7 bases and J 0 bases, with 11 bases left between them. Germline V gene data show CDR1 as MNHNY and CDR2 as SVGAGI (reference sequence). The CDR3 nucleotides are TGTGCCAGCAATCAATACCTTAGCACAGATACGCAGTATTTT. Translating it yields CASNQYLSTDTQYF.

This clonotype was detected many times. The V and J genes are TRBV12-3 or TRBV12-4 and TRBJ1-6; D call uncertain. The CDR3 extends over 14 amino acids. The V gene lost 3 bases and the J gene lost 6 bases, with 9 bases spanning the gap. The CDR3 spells CASSLWVRNSPLHF. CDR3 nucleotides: TGTGCCAGCAGTTTGTGGGTGCGTAATTCACCCCTCCACTTT.

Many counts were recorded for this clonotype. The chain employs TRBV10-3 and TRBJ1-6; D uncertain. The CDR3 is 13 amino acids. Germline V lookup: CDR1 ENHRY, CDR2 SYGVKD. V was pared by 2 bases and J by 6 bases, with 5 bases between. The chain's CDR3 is CAISEQANSPLHF. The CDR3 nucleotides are TGTGCCATCAGTGAGCAAGCTAATTCACCCCTCCACTTT.

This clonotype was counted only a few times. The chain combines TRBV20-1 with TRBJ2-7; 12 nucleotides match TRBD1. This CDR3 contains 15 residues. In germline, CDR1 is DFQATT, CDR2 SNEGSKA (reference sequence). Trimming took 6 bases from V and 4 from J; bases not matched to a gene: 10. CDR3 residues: CSANSRDRGRYEQYF. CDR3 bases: TGCAGTGCCAACTCGCGGGACAGGGGGCGTTACGAGCAGTACTTC.

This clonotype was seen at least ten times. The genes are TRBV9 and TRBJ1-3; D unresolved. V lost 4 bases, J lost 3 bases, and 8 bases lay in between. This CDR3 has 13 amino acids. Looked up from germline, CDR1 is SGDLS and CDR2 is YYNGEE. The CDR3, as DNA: TGTGCCAGCAGCCCCCCAGGTGGAAACACCATATATTTT. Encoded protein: CASSPPGGNTIYF. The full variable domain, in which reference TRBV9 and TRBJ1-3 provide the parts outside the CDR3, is DSGVTQTPKHLITATGQRVTLRCSPRSGDLSVYWYQQSLDQGLQFLIQYYNGEERAKGNILERFSAQQFPDLHSELNLSSLELGDSALYFCASSPPGGNTIYFGEGSWLTVV.

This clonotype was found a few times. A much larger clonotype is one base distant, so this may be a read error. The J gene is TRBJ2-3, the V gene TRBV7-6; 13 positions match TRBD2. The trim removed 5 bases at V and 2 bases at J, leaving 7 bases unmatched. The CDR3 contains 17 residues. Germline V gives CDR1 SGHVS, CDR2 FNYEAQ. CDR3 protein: CASSNGLAGENTDTQYF. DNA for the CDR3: TGTGCCAGCAGCAACGGACTAGCGGGGGAGAACACAGATACGCAGTATTTT. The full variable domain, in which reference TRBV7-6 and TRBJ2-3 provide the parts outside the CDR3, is GAGVSQSPRYKVTKRGQDVALRCDPISGHVSLYWYRQALGQGPEFLTYFNYEAQQDKSGLPNDRFSAERPEGSISTLTIQRTEQRDSAMYRCASSNGLAGENTDTQYFGPGTRLTVL.

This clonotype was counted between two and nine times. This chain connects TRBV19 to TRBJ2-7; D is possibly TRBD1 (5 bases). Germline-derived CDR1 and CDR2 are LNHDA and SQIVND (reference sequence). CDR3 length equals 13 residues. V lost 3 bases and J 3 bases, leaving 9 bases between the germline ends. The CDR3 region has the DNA TGTGCCAGTAGTATGGGGCAGCACTACGAGCAGTACTTC. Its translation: CASSMGQHYEQYF.

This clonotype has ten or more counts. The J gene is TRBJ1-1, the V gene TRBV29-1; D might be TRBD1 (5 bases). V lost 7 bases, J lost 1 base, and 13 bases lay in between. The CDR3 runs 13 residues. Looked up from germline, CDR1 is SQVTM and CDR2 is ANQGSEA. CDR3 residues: CSATGGANTEAFF. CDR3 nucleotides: TGCAGCGCTACTGGAGGGGCGAACACTGAAGCTTTCTTT.

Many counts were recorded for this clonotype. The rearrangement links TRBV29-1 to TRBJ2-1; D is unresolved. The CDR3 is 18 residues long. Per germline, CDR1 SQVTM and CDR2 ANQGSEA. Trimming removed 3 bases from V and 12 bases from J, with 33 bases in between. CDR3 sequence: CSVEHSPASLVPILGQFF. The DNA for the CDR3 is TGCAGCGTTGAGCATAGTCCCGCGTCGCTAGTCCCTATCCTCGGGCAGTTCTTC.

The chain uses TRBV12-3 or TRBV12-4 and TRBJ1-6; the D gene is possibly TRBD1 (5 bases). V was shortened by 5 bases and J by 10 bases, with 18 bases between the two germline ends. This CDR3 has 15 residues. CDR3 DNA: TGTGCCAGCAGTACCACGGGGGGAGGGTGGTCACCCCTCCACTTT. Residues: CASSTTGGGWSPLHF.

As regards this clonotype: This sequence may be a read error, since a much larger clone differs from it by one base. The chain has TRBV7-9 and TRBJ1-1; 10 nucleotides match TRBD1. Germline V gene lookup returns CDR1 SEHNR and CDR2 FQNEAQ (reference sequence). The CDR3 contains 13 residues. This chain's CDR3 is CACSLGTGEEAFF. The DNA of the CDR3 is TGTGCCTGCAGCCTTGGGACAGGGGAAGAAGCTTTCTTT.

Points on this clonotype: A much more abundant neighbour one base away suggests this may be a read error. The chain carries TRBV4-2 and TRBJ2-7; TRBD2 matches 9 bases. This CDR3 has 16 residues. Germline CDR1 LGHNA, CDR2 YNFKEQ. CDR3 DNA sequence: TGTGCCAACAGCCAAGAATGGGCTAGCGGGATATACGAGCAGTACTTC. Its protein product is CANSQEWASGIYEQYF.

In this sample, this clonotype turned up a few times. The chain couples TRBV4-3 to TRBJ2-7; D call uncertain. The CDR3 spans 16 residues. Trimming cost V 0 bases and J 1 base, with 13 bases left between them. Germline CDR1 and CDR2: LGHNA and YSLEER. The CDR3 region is CASSQDRETLSYEQYF. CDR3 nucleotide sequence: TGCGCCAGCAGCCAAGATCGAGAGACGTTATCCTACGAGCAGTACTTC.

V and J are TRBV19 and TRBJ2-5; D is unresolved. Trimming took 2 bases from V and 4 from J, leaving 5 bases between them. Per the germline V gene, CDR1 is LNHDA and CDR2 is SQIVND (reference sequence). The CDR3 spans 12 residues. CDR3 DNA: TGTGCCAGTAGTATAAGAGGAGAGACCCAGTACTTC. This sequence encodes CASSIRGETQYF.

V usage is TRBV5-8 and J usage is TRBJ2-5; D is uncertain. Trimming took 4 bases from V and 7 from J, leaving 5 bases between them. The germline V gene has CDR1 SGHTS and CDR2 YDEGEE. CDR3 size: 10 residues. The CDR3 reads CASSPATQYF. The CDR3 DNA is TGTGCCAGCAGCCCTGCGACCCAGTACTTC.

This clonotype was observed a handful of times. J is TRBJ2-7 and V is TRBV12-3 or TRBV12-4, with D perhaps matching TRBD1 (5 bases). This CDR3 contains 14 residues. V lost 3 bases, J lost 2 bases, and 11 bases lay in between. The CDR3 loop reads CASSFSGNPYEQYF. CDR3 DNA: TGTGCCAGCAGTTTTTCAGGGAACCCCTACGAGCAGTACTTC.

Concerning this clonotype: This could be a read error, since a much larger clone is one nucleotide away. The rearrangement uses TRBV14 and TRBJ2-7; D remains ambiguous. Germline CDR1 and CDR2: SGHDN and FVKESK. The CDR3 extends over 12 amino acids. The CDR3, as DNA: TGTGTCAGCAGCCAAGCCCGGGTACCGCAGTACTTC. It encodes CVSSQARVPQYF. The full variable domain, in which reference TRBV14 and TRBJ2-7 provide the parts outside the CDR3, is EAGVTQFPSHSVIEKGQTVTLRCDPISGHDNLYWYRRVMGKEIKFLLHFVKESKQDESGMPNNRFLAERTGGTYSTLKVQPAELEDSGVYFCVSSQARVPQYFGPGTRLTVT.

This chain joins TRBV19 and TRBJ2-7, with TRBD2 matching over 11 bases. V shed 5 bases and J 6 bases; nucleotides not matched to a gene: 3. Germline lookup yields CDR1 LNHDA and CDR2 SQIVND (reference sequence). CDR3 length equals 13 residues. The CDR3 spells CASSLTSGAEQYF. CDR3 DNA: TGTGCCAGTAGTTTGACTAGCGGGGCCGAGCAGTACTTC.

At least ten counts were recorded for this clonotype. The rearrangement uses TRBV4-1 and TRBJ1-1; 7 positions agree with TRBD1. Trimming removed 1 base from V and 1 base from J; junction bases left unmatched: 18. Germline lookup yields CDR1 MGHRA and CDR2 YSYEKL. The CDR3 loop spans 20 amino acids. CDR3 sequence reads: CASSQVFFGGQISQNTEAFF. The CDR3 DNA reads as TGCGCCAGCAGCCAAGTCTTTTTTGGGGGACAGATCAGCCAGAACACTGAAGCTTTCTTT.

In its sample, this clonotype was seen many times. CDR3 nucleotide sequence: TGTGCCAGTAGCCTCGAGGGCCCAGATACGCAGTATTTT. Translating gives CASSLEGPDTQYF. The chain has TRBV19 and TRBJ2-3, with D perhaps TRBD2 (5 bases). The V and J ends lost 6 bases and 4 bases respectively, with 11 bases between them. In germline, CDR1 is LNHDA, CDR2 SQIVND (reference sequence). This CDR3 contains 13 residues.

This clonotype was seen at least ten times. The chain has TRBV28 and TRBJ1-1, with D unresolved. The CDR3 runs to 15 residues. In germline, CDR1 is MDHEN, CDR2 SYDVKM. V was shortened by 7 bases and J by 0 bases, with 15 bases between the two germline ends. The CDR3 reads CASNPAPEMNTEAFF. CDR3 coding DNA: TGTGCCAGCAACCCGGCCCCAGAAATGAACACTGAAGCTTTCTTT.

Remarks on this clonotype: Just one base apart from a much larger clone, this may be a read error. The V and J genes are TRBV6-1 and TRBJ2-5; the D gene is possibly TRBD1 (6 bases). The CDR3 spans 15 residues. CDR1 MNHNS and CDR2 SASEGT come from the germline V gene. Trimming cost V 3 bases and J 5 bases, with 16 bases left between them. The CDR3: CASSDYRDPEETQYF. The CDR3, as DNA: TGTGCCAGCAGTGACTACAGGGACCCGGAGGAGACCCAGTACTTC.

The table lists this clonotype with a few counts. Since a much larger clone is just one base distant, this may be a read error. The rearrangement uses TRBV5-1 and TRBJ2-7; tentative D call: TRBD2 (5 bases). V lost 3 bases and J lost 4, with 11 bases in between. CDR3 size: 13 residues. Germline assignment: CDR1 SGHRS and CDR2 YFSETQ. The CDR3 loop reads CASSSRAGYEQYF. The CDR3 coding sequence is TGCGCCAGCAGCTCAAGGGCGGGTTACGAGCAGTACTTC.

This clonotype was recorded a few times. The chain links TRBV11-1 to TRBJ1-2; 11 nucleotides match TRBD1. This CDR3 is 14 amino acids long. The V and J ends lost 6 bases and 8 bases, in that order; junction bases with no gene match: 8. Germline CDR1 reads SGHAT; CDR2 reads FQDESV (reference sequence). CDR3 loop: CASSTDRGRKGYTF. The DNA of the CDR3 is TGTGCCAGCAGTACGGACAGGGGGCGAAAAGGCTACACCTTC.

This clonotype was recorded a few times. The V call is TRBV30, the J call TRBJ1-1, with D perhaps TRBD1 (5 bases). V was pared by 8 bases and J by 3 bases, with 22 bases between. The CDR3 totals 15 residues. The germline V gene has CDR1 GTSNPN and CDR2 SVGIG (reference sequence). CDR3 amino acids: CALREDGAGDTEAFF. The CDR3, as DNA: TGTGCCCTAAGGGAAGACGGGGCGGGGGACACTGAAGCTTTCTTT.